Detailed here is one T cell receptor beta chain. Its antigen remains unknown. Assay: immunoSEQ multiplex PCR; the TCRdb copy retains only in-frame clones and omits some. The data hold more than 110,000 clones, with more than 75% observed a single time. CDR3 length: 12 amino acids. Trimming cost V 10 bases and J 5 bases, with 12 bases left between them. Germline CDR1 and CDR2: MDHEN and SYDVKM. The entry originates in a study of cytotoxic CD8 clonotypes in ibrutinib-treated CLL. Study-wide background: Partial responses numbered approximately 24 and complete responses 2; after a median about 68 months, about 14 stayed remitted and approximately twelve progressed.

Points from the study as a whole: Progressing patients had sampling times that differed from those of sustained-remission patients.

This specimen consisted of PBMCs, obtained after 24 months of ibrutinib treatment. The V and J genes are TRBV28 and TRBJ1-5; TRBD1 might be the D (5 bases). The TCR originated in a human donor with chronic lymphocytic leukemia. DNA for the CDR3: TGTGCCACCAGGGAGTTGTATCAGCCCCAGCATTTT. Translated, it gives CATRELYQPQHF.